This passage covers 32 T cell receptor beta chains from one sample sequenced in a study of blood T cell repertoires in COVID-19. Using immunoSEQ multiplex PCR, the repertoire was profiled, and TCRdb retains in-frame clones only, with some absent. Among around 620,000 clones listed, just under 90% were seen once. Specimen: peripheral blood. These receptors were obtained from a woman aged 18-29 years with acute or convalescent COVID-19.

This rearrangement joins TRBV30 to TRBJ1-4; possibly TRBD1 for D (5 bases). The germline CDR1 and CDR2 sequences are GTSNPN and SVGIG (reference sequence). Trimming took 1 base from V and 7 from J, leaving 13 bases between them. The CDR3 runs 14 residues. CDR3 nucleotide sequence: TGTGCCTGGAGTGAGGCGGGGGAGGTTGAAAAACTGTTTTTT. Encoded protein: CAWSEAGEVEKLFF.

The J gene is TRBJ2-1, the V gene TRBV28, with TRBD2 matching over 9 bases. Germline loops: CDR1 MDHEN, CDR2 SYDVKM. This CDR3 region has 15 residues. Unmatched junction bases numbered 5, after V lost 7 bases and J lost 1 base. This CDR3 is CASIPAGGSYNEQFF. The CDR3 DNA reads TGTGCCAGCATCCCAGCGGGGGGATCCTACAATGAGCAGTTCTTC.

The gene calls are TRBV1 and TRBJ1-5; the table's D call of TRBD1 was not tested on the DNA. TRBV1 is assigned pseudogene status. CDR3 size: 19 residues. The CDR3 DNA is TGCACCAGCAGCCAACACCAAGGACAGGGGGCGGATAGCAATCAGCCCCAGCATTTT. It is translated as CTSSQHQGQGADSNQPQHF.

The chain uses TRBV4-3 and TRBJ1-6; 8 bases line up with TRBD1. Trimming took 1 base from V and 10 from J; bases not matched to a gene: 6. CDR1 is LGHNA and CDR2 is YSLEER in the germline V gene. CDR3 length equals 15 residues. CDR3: CASSQGTGLGSPLHF. DNA of the CDR3: TGCGCCAGCAGCCAAGGGACAGGGTTAGGGTCACCCCTCCACTTT.

The chain recombines TRBV5-4 with TRBJ1-2; D gene uncertain. V lost 1 base to trimming and J lost 8 bases, with 15 bases between them. The CDR3 contains 14 residues. The germline V gene encodes CDR1 SGHNT and CDR2 YYREEE (reference sequence). Here the CDR3 reads CASSLFSGARGYTF. DNA for the CDR3: TGTGCCAGCAGCTTGTTCTCGGGTGCGCGGGGCTACACCTTC. The full variable domain, in which reference TRBV5-4 and TRBJ1-2 provide the parts outside the CDR3, is ETGVTQSPTHLIKTRGQQVTLRCSSQSGHNTVSWYQQALGQGPQFIFQYYREEENGRGNFPPRFSGLQFPNYSSELNVNALELDDSALYLCASSLFSGARGYTFGSGTRLTVV.

The V and J genes are TRBV10-3 and TRBJ2-5; the D is unclear. With 0 bases removed from V and 2 bases from J, the gap between germline ends came to 10 bases. Looked up from germline, CDR1 is ENHRY and CDR2 is SYGVKD. This CDR3 region has 15 residues. CDR3: CAISESKAGQETQYF. The CDR3 nucleotides read TGTGCCATCAGTGAGTCCAAGGCAGGTCAAGAGACCCAGTACTTC.

This chain uses TRBV5-5 with TRBJ1-3, with a weak D call TRBD1 (6 bases). V was clipped by 6 bases and J by 2 bases, with 12 bases between them. CDR3 size: 14 residues. From germline, CDR1 is SGHKS and CDR2 YYEKEE (reference sequence). CDR3 residues: CASTLRGAGNTIYF. As DNA, the CDR3 is TGTGCCAGCACTCTCAGGGGAGCTGGAAACACCATATATTTT.

The rearrangement links TRBV4-3 to TRBJ2-7; a possible D gene is TRBD1 (6 bases). Deletions cut 3 bases from V and 2 bases from J, with 11 bases between. This CDR3 has 14 amino acids. Germline CDR1 LGHNA, CDR2 YSLEER. CDR3 DNA sequence: TGCGCCAGCAGCCACCGCGGACAGACCTACGAGCAGTACTTC. Its protein product is CASSHRGQTYEQYF.

This chain uses TRBV9 with TRBJ1-1; D remains ambiguous. Looked up from germline, CDR1 is SGDLS and CDR2 is YYNGEE. This CDR3 spans 13 amino acids. The V and J ends lost 3 bases and 1 base respectively, with 7 bases between them. The CDR3: CASSAQWNTEAFF. The CDR3 nucleotides are TGTGCCAGCAGCGCACAGTGGAACACTGAAGCTTTCTTT.

The chain combines TRBV6-5 with TRBJ2-7, with 7 bases matching TRBD1. Trimming took 0 bases from V and 2 from J; bases not matched to a gene: 4. CDR1 is MNHEY and CDR2 is SVGAGI in the germline V gene. The CDR3 contains 15 residues. The CDR3 DNA is TGTGCCAGCAGTTACTCGTTGACAGGGCCCTACGAGCAGTACTTC. It codes for CASSYSLTGPYEQYF.

The rearrangement links TRBV6-2 or TRBV6-3 to TRBJ1-2; no firm D call. V was cut by 5 bases and J by 3 bases, with 19 bases left in between. Germline CDR1 reads MNHEY; CDR2 reads SVGEGT. The CDR3 is 16 residues long. The CDR3 is CASSPPRGRSYYGYTF. In DNA, the CDR3 is TGTGCCAGCAGTCCACCTAGAGGAAGAAGTTACTATGGCTACACCTTC.

In its sample, this clone was seen once. This chain links TRBV4-2 with TRBJ1-2; TRBD1 matches 8 bases. V was pared by 4 bases and J by 6 bases, with 7 bases of the junction left unmatched. Germline loops: CDR1 LGHNA, CDR2 YNFKEQ. This CDR3 is built from 14 residues. CDR3 sequence reads: CASSLVGQGNGYTF. The CDR3, as DNA: TGTGCCAGCAGCCTTGTTGGACAGGGTAATGGCTACACCTTC.

This clone was observed once. This sequence joins TRBV7-9 and TRBJ2-3; D is perhaps TRBD1 (6 bases). CDR1 and CDR2 from the germline V gene are SEHNR and FQNEAQ (reference sequence). The CDR3 totals 15 residues. Trimming removed 8 bases from V and 3 bases from J, with 18 bases in between. CDR3 coding DNA: TGTGCCAGCTCACCCCTGGGGGCCGGGACAGATACGCAGTATTTT. As protein: CASSPLGAGTDTQYF. Filled out from reference TRBV7-9 and TRBJ2-3, the complete variable domain reads DTGVSQNPRHKITKRGQNVTFRCDPISEHNRLYWYRQTLGQGPEFLTYFQNEAQLEKSRLLSDRFSAERPKGSFSTLEIQRTEQGDSAMYLCASSPLGAGTDTQYFGPGTRLTVL.

The chain has TRBV27 and TRBJ1-1; D not certain. Trimming left V 5 bases short and J 4 bases short, with 14 bases between. From germline, CDR1 is MNHEY and CDR2 SMNVEV (reference sequence). CDR3 length equals 14 residues. CDR3 DNA sequence: TGTGCCAGCAGTCCTCCGAGACACGTCACTGAAGCTTTCTTT. It encodes CASSPPRHVTEAFF.

V is TRBV27 and J is TRBJ1-5; no clear D. CDR3 length: 16 amino acids. Trimming left V 0 bases short and J 0 bases short, with 9 bases between. Looked up from germline, CDR1 is MNHEY and CDR2 is SMNVEV (reference sequence). CDR3 region: CASSLSQADSNQPQHF. CDR3 DNA sequence: TGTGCCAGCAGTTTATCCCAGGCAGATAGCAATCAGCCCCAGCATTTT.

This chain links TRBV29-1 with TRBJ1-5, with D perhaps matching TRBD1 (5 bases). The germline V gene encodes CDR1 SQVTM and CDR2 ANQGSEA. CDR3 length: 13 residues. V was trimmed by 5 bases and J by 3 bases, leaving 11 bases between them. CDR3 in DNA: TGCAGCGTTAGGGGCAGTTTCAATCAGCCCCAGCATTTT. Its protein product is CSVRGSFNQPQHF.

This clone was detected only once. CDR3 residues: CATATELNTDTQYF. The CDR3 nucleotides are TGTGCCACCGCCACGGAGTTAAACACAGATACGCAGTATTTT. This chain joins TRBV24-1 and TRBJ2-3; D ambiguous. Germline lookup yields CDR1 KGHDR and CDR2 SFDVKD. The ends were cut back, 9 bases at V and 2 bases at J, with 14 bases in the middle. CDR3 length: 14 residues.

This chain links TRBV3-1 (or the pseudogene TRBV3-2) with TRBJ1-5; no reliable D call. The CDR3 contains 16 residues. Germline CDR1 is LGHDT and CDR2 is YNNKEL (reference sequence). The V end was cut by 0 bases, the J end by 3 bases, with 12 bases between. CDR3 coding DNA: TGTGCCAGCAGCCAAGATCTATCAGGTCTCAATCAGCCCCAGCATTTT. Amino acid sequence: CASSQDLSGLNQPQHF.

A remark on this clone: The identical CDR3 is also encoded by other nucleotide sequences in the sample. This chain joins TRBV9 and TRBJ1-1, with D unclear. Germline V gene lookup returns CDR1 SGDLS and CDR2 YYNGEE. This CDR3 contains 14 residues. Deletions cut 0 bases from V and 0 bases from J, with 6 bases between. The CDR3 region is CASSVGTMNTEAFF. CDR3 coding DNA: TGTGCCAGCAGCGTAGGGACTATGAACACTGAAGCTTTCTTT.

This chain joins TRBV4-3 and TRBJ2-2, with TRBD2 identical over 7 bases. Trimming took 1 base from V and 5 from J; bases not matched to a gene: 7. Germline CDR1 reads LGHNA; CDR2 reads YSLEER. CDR3 length: 16 amino acids. CDR3 nucleotide sequence: TGCGCCAGCAGCCAAGGCGGGGGTGGGAGAACCGGGGAGCTGTTTTTT. It encodes CASSQGGGGRTGELFF.

This clone was observed a single time. The chain is built from TRBV6-2 or TRBV6-3 and TRBJ2-4, with 8 bases matching TRBD2. This CDR3 spans 20 amino acids. Germline V lookup: CDR1 MNHEY, CDR2 SVGEGT. V shed 0 bases and J 0 bases; nucleotides not matched to a gene: 13. The CDR3 sequence is CASSYSPWSRGALAKNIQYF. CDR3 sequence (DNA): TGTGCCAGCAGTTACTCGCCCTGGTCGCGGGGGGCTTTAGCCAAAAACATTCAGTACTTC.

The J gene is TRBJ1-2, the V gene TRBV10-3; 9 bases are shared with TRBD1. V was pared by 2 bases and J by 3 bases, with 10 bases of the junction left unmatched. This CDR3 contains 17 residues. Germline CDR1 reads ENHRY; CDR2 reads SYGVKD. The CDR3 nucleotides are TGTGCCATCAGTGAGACCGGGACAGGGTGGGGTTACTATGGCTACACCTTC. Its protein is CAISETGTGWGYYGYTF.

This chain connects TRBV5-1 to TRBJ1-3; no clear D gene. The CDR3 runs to 14 residues. Per the germline V gene, CDR1 is SGHRS and CDR2 is YFSETQ. V was pared by 2 bases and J by 2 bases, with 8 bases between. DNA of the CDR3: TGCGCCAGCAGCTTTGGCATAACTGGAAACACCATATATTTT. It yields the protein CASSFGITGNTIYF.

The V and J genes are TRBV9 and TRBJ2-6; maybe TRBD1 (5 bases). The CDR3 totals 15 residues. V was trimmed by 5 bases and J by 0 bases, leaving 9 bases between them. Germline assignment: CDR1 SGDLS and CDR2 YYNGEE. CDR3 sequence (DNA): TGTGCCAGCAGTCTCAGGGACTCTGGGGCCAACGTCCTGACTTTC. Translated: CASSLRDSGANVLTF.

V gene TRBV7-9 combines with J gene TRBJ1-4; 7 bases match TRBD1. This CDR3 spans 14 amino acids. Germline V gene lookup returns CDR1 SEHNR and CDR2 FQNEAQ (reference sequence). The J segment lost 7 bases and the V segment lost 3 bases, leaving 5 bases of the junction unmatched. This CDR3 is CASSLSQGGEKLFF. The DNA for the CDR3 is TGTGCCAGCAGCTTGTCGCAGGGGGGTGAAAAACTGTTTTTT.

The chain recombines TRBV7-6 with TRBJ1-2; TRBD1 is a possible D gene (6 bases). Germline CDR1 and CDR2: SGHVS and FNYEAQ. CDR3 length equals 17 residues. Trimming took 1 base from V and 0 from J, leaving 15 bases between them. The chain's CDR3 is CASSLVAQGSSNYGYTF. The CDR3 nucleotides are TGTGCCAGCAGCTTAGTCGCGCAGGGGTCCTCTAACTATGGCTACACCTTC. Drawing the rest from reference TRBV7-6 and TRBJ1-2, the complete variable domain is GAGVSQSPRYKVTKRGQDVALRCDPISGHVSLYWYRQALGQGPEFLTYFNYEAQQDKSGLPNDRFSAERPEGSISTLTIQRTEQRDSAMYRCASSLVAQGSSNYGYTFGSGTRLTVV.

The V and J genes are TRBV29-1 and TRBJ1-2; no firm D call. There are 11 residues in the CDR3. Trimming took 4 bases from V and 7 from J, leaving 10 bases between them. The germline V gene encodes CDR1 SQVTM and CDR2 ANQGSEA. The CDR3 nucleotides are TGCAGCGTTGTGGCGGGGAGTGGCTACACCTTC. It specifies CSVVAGSGYTF.

The rearrangement links TRBV5-1 to TRBJ1-1; 8 bases match TRBD1. Germline-derived CDR1 and CDR2 are SGHRS and YFSETQ. V dropped 2 bases and J dropped 5; count of bases not matched to a gene: 5. CDR3 length: 14 amino acids. The CDR3: CASSFRGPETEAFF. CDR3 in DNA: TGCGCCAGCAGCTTCAGGGGGCCTGAAACTGAAGCTTTCTTT.

This clone occurred a few times. The CDR3 loop is CASSEMTSGPTDTQYF. CDR3 bases: TGTGCCAGCAGTGAAATGACTAGCGGACCCACAGATACGCAGTATTTT. J is TRBJ2-3 and V is TRBV6-1; 9 bases match TRBD2. The trim removed 2 bases at V and 2 bases at J, leaving 5 bases unmatched. The CDR3 contains 16 residues. CDR1 MNHNS and CDR2 SASEGT come from the germline V gene.

CDR3 coding DNA: TGTGCCAGCACGGGACAGGCGGGTTCACCCCTCCACTTT. Translated: CASTGQAGSPLHF. V gene TRBV2 combines with J gene TRBJ1-6; 8 nucleotides match TRBD1. The CDR3 contains 13 residues. Per germline, CDR1 SNHLY and CDR2 FYNNEI. Trimming at V came to 7 bases and at J to 9 bases, leaving 5 bases not matched to a gene.

The chain combines TRBV19 with TRBJ1-1, with TRBD1 matching 7 bases. Trimming took 3 bases from V and 8 from J; bases not matched to a gene: 6. Per germline, CDR1 LNHDA and CDR2 SQIVND (reference sequence). This CDR3 has 13 amino acids. The CDR3 DNA reads TGTGCCAGTAGTATGATGCCAGGGGGGGAAGCTTTCTTT. Translating it yields CASSMMPGGEAFF.

This chain joins TRBV9 and TRBJ2-1; TRBD2 matches 8 bases. V trimming: 1 base; J trimming: 7 bases; junction bases outside the gene matches: 4. The CDR3 covers 14 residues. CDR1 is SGDLS, CDR2 YYNGEE, per germline. The CDR3, as DNA: TGTGCCAGCAGCGTATCGGGGGGGCCTAATGAGCAGTTCTTC. Its translation: CASSVSGGPNEQFF.